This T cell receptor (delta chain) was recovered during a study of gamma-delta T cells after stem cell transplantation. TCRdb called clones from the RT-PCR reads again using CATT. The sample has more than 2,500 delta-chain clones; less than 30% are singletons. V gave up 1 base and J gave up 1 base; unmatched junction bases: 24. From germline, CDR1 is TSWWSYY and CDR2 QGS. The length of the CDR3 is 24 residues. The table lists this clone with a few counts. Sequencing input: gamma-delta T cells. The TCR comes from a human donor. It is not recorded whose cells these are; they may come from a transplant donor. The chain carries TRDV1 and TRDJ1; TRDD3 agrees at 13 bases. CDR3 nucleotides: TGTGCTCTTGGGGAACCTGAATTCGATGTTACCTACTGGGGGATACGCGGCTGCACCGATAAACTCATCTTT. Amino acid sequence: CALGEPEFDVTYWGIRGCTDKLIF.